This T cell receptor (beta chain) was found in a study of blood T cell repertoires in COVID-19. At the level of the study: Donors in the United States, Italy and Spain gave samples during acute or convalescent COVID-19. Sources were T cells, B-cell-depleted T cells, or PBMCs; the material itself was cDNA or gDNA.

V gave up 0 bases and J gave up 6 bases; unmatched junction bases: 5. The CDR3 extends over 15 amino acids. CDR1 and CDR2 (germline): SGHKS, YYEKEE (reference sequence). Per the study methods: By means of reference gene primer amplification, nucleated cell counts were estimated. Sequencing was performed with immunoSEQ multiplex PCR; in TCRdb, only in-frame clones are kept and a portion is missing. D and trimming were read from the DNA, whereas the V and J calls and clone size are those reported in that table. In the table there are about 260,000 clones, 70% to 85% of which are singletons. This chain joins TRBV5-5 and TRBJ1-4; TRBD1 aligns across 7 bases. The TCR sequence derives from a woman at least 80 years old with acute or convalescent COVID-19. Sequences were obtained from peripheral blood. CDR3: CASSLAKGADEKLFF. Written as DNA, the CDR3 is TGTGCCAGCAGCTTGGCCAAGGGGGCGGATGAAAAACTGTTTTTT.